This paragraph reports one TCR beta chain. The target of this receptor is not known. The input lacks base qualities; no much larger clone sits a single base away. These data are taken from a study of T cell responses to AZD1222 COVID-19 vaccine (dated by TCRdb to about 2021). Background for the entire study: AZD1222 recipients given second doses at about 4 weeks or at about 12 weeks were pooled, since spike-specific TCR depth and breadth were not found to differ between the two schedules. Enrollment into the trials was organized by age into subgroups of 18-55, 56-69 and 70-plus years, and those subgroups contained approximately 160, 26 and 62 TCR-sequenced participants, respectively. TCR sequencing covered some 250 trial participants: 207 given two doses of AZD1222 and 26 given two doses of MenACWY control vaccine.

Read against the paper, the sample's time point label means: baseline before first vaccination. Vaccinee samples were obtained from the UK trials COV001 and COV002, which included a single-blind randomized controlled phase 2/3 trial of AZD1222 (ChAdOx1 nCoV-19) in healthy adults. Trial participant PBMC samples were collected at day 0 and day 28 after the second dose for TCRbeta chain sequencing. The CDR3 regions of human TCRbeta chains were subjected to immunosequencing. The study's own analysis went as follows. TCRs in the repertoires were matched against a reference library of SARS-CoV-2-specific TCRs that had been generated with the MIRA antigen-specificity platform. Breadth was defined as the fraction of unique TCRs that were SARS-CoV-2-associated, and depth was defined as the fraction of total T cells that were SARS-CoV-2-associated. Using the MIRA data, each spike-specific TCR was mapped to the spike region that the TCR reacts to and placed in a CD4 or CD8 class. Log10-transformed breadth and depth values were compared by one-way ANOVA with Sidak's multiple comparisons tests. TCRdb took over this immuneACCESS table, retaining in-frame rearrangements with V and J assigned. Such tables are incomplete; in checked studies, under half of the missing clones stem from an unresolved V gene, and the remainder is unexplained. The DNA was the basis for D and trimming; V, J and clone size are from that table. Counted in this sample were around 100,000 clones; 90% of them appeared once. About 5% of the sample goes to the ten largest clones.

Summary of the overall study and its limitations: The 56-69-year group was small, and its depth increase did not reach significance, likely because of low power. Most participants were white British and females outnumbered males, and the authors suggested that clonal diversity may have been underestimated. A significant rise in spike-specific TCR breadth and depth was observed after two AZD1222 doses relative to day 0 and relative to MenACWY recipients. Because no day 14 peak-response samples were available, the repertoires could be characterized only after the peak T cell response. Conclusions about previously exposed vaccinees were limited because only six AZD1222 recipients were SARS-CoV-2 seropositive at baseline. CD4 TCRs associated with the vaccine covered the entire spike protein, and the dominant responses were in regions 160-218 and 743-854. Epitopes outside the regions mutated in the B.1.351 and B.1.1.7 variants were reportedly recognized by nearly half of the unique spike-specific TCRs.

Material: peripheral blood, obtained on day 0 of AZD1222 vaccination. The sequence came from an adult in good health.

The CDR3 in this case is CASSLNRWNEQFF. In nucleotides, the sequence is TGTGCCAGCAGTTTAAATCGGTGGAATGAGCAGTTCTTC. The chain is made from TRBV12-3 or TRBV12-4 and TRBJ2-1; there is no confident call for the D gene. Trimming costs V 2 bases and J 7 bases, and their ends lie 9 bases apart. The CDR3 measures 13 amino acids from cysteine to phenylalanine. Only the CDR3 DNA stays, 39 bases, in frame from base 1.